What follows are 6 T cell receptor beta chains derived from one specimen sequenced in a study of blood T cell repertoires in COVID-19. Profiled with immunoSEQ multiplex PCR; TCRdb holds only in-frame clones, not every one. Among 200,000 to 300,000 clones listed, approximately 83% were seen once. The specimen sequenced was PBMCs or T cells enriched from blood (not recorded which). The receptors stem from a woman in her 40s with acute COVID-19.

This clone was counted between two and nine times. The chain carries TRBV6-5 and TRBJ2-7; the match to TRBD1 covers 12 bases. Germline V gene sequence: CDR1 MNHEY, CDR2 SVGAGI. Trimming removed 5 bases from V and 7 bases from J; junction bases left unmatched: 9. This CDR3 has 15 amino acids. The CDR3 DNA follows: TGTGCCAGCAGTCAACCGGGACAGGGGGCGAAAGAGCAGTACTTC. This translates into CASSQPGQGAKEQYF.

This chain uses TRBV24-1 with TRBJ2-3; 10 nucleotides align to TRBD1. V lost 3 bases and J lost 6; bases outside the gene matches: 8. CDR3 length: 16 amino acids. The germline V gene has CDR1 KGHDR and CDR2 SFDVKD. The CDR3 bases are TGTGCCACCAGTGATGCGGGACAGGGGTGGTCGGATACGCAGTATTTT. This encodes CATSDAGQGWSDTQYF.

The chain carries TRBV9 and TRBJ2-3, with 7 positions matching TRBD2. Trimming took 1 base from V and 5 from J; bases not matched to a gene: 10. In germline, CDR1 is SGDLS, CDR2 YYNGEE. The CDR3 has 16 residues. The CDR3 DNA is TGTGCCAGCAGCGTAAAGGCGGGAGCTCCACGAGATACGCAGTATTTT. It encodes CASSVKAGAPRDTQYF.

This clone was found a few times. This chain joins TRBV24-1 and TRBJ2-1; TRBD2 matches 7 bases. This CDR3 is built from 14 residues. Germline V CDR1 and CDR2: KGHDR, SFDVKD. V lost 1 base and J lost 15; bases outside the gene matches: 11. In DNA, the CDR3 is TGTGCCACCAGTGATTTCGTCCTAGCGGTCGGTAGGTTCTTC. Its protein is CATSDFVLAVGRFF.

The J gene is TRBJ2-1, the V gene TRBV7-9; 10 nucleotides align to TRBD2. The CDR3 is 15 amino acids. CDR1 is SEHNR and CDR2 is FQNEAQ in the germline V gene (reference sequence). Trimming removed 5 bases from V and 6 bases from J; junction bases left unmatched: 7. CDR3 coding DNA: TGTGCCAGCAGCCCTCCGGGACTAGCGTTCAATGAGCAGTTCTTC. This sequence encodes CASSPPGLAFNEQFF.

In this sample, this clone turned up once. V and J are TRBV11-3 and TRBJ2-7, with 13 bases lining up with TRBD2. Germline values: CDR1 SGHNT, CDR2 YENEEA. The J segment lost 3 bases and the V segment lost 5 bases, leaving 4 bases of the junction unmatched. The CDR3 is 15 amino acids. The CDR3 DNA is TGTGCCAGCAGCACTAGGACTAGCGGGAGCTACGAGCAGTACTTC. Its translation: CASSTRTSGSYEQYF.